These T cell receptor beta chains were read from a single sample in a study of T cell changes during pregnancy in multiple sclerosis. TCRdb's copy holds only in-frame clones and misses some; the assay was immunoSEQ multiplex PCR. The sample lists about 57,000 clones; about 91% were seen once. Sample: CD4+ T cells from peripheral blood mononuclear cells, taken in the second trimester of pregnancy. The receptors come from a female donor with multiple sclerosis, enrolled in a pregnancy study. Each CDR3 is given with its conserved first and last residue. A D gene is named only where the DNA matches it firmly. Clone size is not always given. Where it is, it says once, few, many or a class for expanded clones.

size	J	V	D	CDR3	DNA
NA	TRBJ1-1	TRBV27	NA	CASSLSSRGGNTEAFF	TGTGCCAGCAGTTTATCCTCTAGGGGGGGGAACACTGAAGCTTTCTTT
NA	TRBJ2-2	TRBV9	TRBD2	CASSVGGMGGDTGELFF	TGTGCCAGCAGCGTCGGAGGGATGGGAGGGGACACCGGGGAGCTGTTTTTT
NA	TRBJ2-5	TRBV5-1	TRBD1	CASSSPQGAPAQETQYF	TGCGCCAGCAGCAGCCCACAGGGGGCGCCGGCCCAAGAGACCCAGTACTTC
NA	TRBJ1-3	TRBV5-4	TRBD1	CASSEQGANTIYF	TGTGCCAGCAGCGAGCAGGGGGCAAACACCATATATTTT
NA	TRBJ1-1	TRBV6-1	TRBD1	CASWTGEMNTEAFF	TGTGCCAGCTGGACAGGGGAAATGAACACTGAAGCTTTCTTT
NA	TRBJ2-2	TRBV19	TRBD1	CASSHRGKNTGELFF	TGTGCCAGTAGTCACAGGGGGAAGAACACCGGGGAGCTGTTTTTT
NA	TRBJ1-3	TRBV2	NA	CASSDARASGNTIYF	TGTGCCAGCAGTGATGCGAGGGCCTCTGGAAACACCATATATTTT
NA	TRBJ2-7	TRBV6-1	NA	CASSEQSQGFSYEQYF	TGTGCCAGCAGTGAACAGTCTCAGGGTTTCTCCTACGAGCAGTACTTC
NA	TRBJ2-5	TRBV7-3	TRBD2	CASSLNGLGGSETQYF	TGTGCCAGCAGCTTAAATGGATTGGGGGGGTCGGAGACCCAGTACTTC
NA	TRBJ1-4	TRBV7-6	TRBD1	CASSTGGTDNEKLFF	TGTGCCAGCAGCACGGGTGGGACAGATAATGAAAAACTGTTTTTT
NA	TRBJ1-5	TRBV6-1	NA	CASSGVGGQPQHF	TGTGCCAGCAGTGGGGTGGGGGGACAGCCCCAGCATTTT
NA	TRBJ2-1	TRBV4-2	TRBD2	CASSQDRASGSLSNEQFF	TGTGCCAGCAGCCAAGATCGGGCTAGCGGGAGCTTAAGCAATGAGCAGTTCTTC
NA	TRBJ2-7	TRBV7-8	TRBD2	CASTPRTSGSPHEQYF	TGTGCCAGCACACCACGGACTAGCGGGAGCCCTCACGAGCAGTACTTC
NA	TRBJ1-1	TRBV29-1	TRBD1	CSVEYVGQGLTEAFF	TGCAGCGTTGAATACGTAGGACAGGGGTTGACTGAAGCTTTCTTT
once	TRBJ2-7	TRBV9	TRBD2	CASAPLATSYEQYF	TGTGCCAGCGCTCCACTAGCGACCTCCTACGAGCAGTACTTC
NA	TRBJ2-7	TRBV21-1	NA	CASSKRGQGAYEQYF	TGTGCCAGCAGCAAACGGGGACAGGGGGCCTACGAGCAGTACTTC
NA	TRBJ1-4	TRBV2	NA	CASTGGFNEEKLFF	TGTGCCAGCACGGGGGGCTTCAATGAGGAAAAACTGTTTTTT
once	TRBJ2-6	TRBV5-1	NA	CASSPPGGGANVLTF	TGCGCCAGCAGCCCGCCGGGGGGCGGGGCCAACGTCCTGACTTTC
NA	TRBJ1-5	TRBV7-2	NA	CASSLEWGGNQPQHF	TGTGCCAGCAGCTTAGAGTGGGGGGGCAATCAGCCCCAGCATTTT
NA	TRBJ2-3	TRBV7-2	NA	CASTLGAGQIADTQYF	TGTGCCAGCACCCTGGGGGCGGGACAGATCGCAGATACGCAGTATTTT
NA	TRBJ2-7	TRBV27	TRBD1	CASRQTGPRGEQYF	TGTGCCAGCAGGCAGACAGGGCCGAGAGGCGAGCAGTACTTC
once	TRBJ1-4	TRBV15	NA	CATSRVRNEKLFF	TGTGCCACCAGCAGAGTCAGGAATGAAAAACTGTTTTTT
NA	TRBJ2-3	TRBV10-2	TRBD2	CASRPLKTSYTDTQYF	TGCGCCAGCCGACCCCTAAAGACTAGCTACACAGATACGCAGTATTTT
NA	TRBJ2-1	TRBV27	TRBD1	CASSRDRGLYNEQFF	TGTGCCAGCAGTCGCGACAGGGGGCTGTACAATGAGCAGTTCTTC
NA	TRBJ2-7	TRBV7-8	TRBD1	CASTQGTGSYEQYF	TGTGCCAGCACACAAGGGACAGGCTCCTACGAGCAGTACTTC
NA	TRBJ1-1	TRBV7-8	NA	CASSLEGFAGVRAEAFF	TGTGCCAGCAGCTTAGAGGGGTTCGCAGGGGTGAGGGCTGAAGCTTTCTTT